This is a list of T cell receptor beta chains from one sample in a study of cytomegalovirus exposure and HLA in healthy donors. Sequenced by immunoSEQ multiplex PCR; TCRdb stores in-frame clones only, minus some. Here the sample table reports about 41,000 clones. The sample comprised PBMCs. The source is a man aged 30 to 39 in good health and CMV-seronegative. Each CDR3 is given with its conserved first and last residue. A D gene is named only where the DNA matches it firmly.

>TRBV2|-|TRBJ1-2
CASMPGIRYTF
TGTGCCAGCATGCCAGGGATACGCTACACCTTC
>TRBV28|-|TRBJ1-2
CASKGRSRGIGSYTF
TGTGCCAGCAAGGGGCGGAGCAGGGGCATAGGGAGCTACACCTTC
>TRBV13|-|TRBJ2-1
CASSSDNEQFF
TGTGCCAGCAGCTCTGACAATGAGCAGTTCTTC
>TRBV29-1|TRBD2|TRBJ2-3
CSVRTRLADTQYF
TGCAGCGTCCGGACTAGACTAGCAGATACGCAGTATTTT
>TRBV7-8|-|TRBJ1-2
CASSLPPSQGPNYGYTF
TGTGCCAGCAGCTTACCCCCCAGTCAGGGGCCTAACTATGGCTACACCTTC
>TRBV7-9|TRBD2|TRBJ2-7
CASSYGLAGVGEQYF
TGTGCCAGCAGCTATGGACTAGCGGGAGTGGGAGAGCAGTACTTC
>TRBV19|-|TRBJ2-6
CASSPSGANVLTF
TGTGCCAGTAGCCCATCTGGGGCCAACGTCCTGACTTTC
>TRBV19|TRBD1|TRBJ2-2
CASTEDRGLVGELFF
TGTGCCAGTACCGAGGACAGGGGGCTAGTCGGGGAGCTGTTTTTT
>TRBV6-1|-|TRBJ1-6
CASRQGSYNSPLHF
TGTGCCAGCAGACAGGGATCCTATAATTCACCCCTCCACTTT
>TRBV5-4|-|TRBJ1-1
CASSLAAGNTEAFF
TGTGCCAGCAGCTTGGCCGCAGGGAACACTGAAGCTTTCTTT
>TRBV4-2|TRBD2|TRBJ2-5
CASSQEGRGGETQYF
TGTGCCAGCAGCCAAGAAGGGCGGGGGGGAGAGACCCAGTACTTC
>TRBV30|-|TRBJ1-1
CAWATTANTEAFF
TGTGCCTGGGCTACGACAGCCAACACTGAAGCTTTCTTT
>TRBV4-3|TRBD2|TRBJ2-1
CASSQGEGRGGIEQFF
TGCGCCAGCAGCCAAGGAGAGGGGCGGGGGGGGATTGAGCAGTTCTTC
>TRBV30|TRBD1|TRBJ1-5
CAWSTWDRGHQPQHF
TGTGCCTGGAGTACCTGGGACAGGGGACATCAGCCCCAGCATTTT
>TRBV4-1|TRBD1|TRBJ2-7
CASSRTPGQGYEQYF
TGCGCCAGCAGCCGAACACCGGGACAGGGCTACGAGCAGTACTTC
>TRBV7-9|TRBD1|TRBJ1-2
CASSTIGGQLVYGYTF
TGTGCCAGCAGCACCATAGGGGGACAGCTGGTCTATGGCTACACCTTC
>TRBV6-1|-|TRBJ1-1
CASSENPGADEAFF
TGTGCCAGCAGTGAAAACCCTGGAGCGGACGAAGCTTTCTTT
>TRBV13|-|TRBJ2-7
CASSPRRGLYEQYF
TGTGCCAGCAGCCCGCGGCGGGGATTATACGAGCAGTACTTC
>TRBV6-5|TRBD2|TRBJ2-1
CASSVSGPYNEQFF
TGTGCCAGCAGTGTTAGCGGGCCTTACAATGAGCAGTTCTTC
>TRBV11-3|TRBD2|TRBJ2-3
CASSTPSGASTDTQYF
TGTGCCAGCAGCACCCCCAGCGGGGCGAGCACAGATACGCAGTATTTT
>TRBV9|TRBD2|TRBJ2-7
CASSMGGYEQYF
TGTGCCAGCAGCATGGGGGGGTACGAGCAGTACTTC
>TRBV4-2|TRBD1|TRBJ2-7
CASSTDRADEQYF
TGTGCCAGCAGTACTGACAGGGCGGACGAGCAGTACTTC
>TRBV6-5|TRBD1|TRBJ1-1
CASSRGQSVTEAFF
TGTGCCAGCAGTCGGGGACAGAGCGTCACTGAAGCTTTCTTT
>TRBV6-6|-|TRBJ1-3
CASSPTGSLSGNTIYF
TGTGCCAGCAGCCCTACAGGGTCCCTCTCTGGAAACACCATATATTTT
>TRBV6-1|-|TRBJ2-5
CASSEAGGWETQYF
TGTGCCAGCAGTGAAGCGGGGGGATGGGAGACCCAGTACTTC
>TRBV4-3|-|TRBJ2-7
CASSQERQLHEQYF
TGCGCCAGCAGCCAAGAGAGACAGCTCCACGAGCAGTACTTC
>TRBV6-1|-|TRBJ2-3
CASSVSLTDTQYF
TGTGCCAGCAGTGTGTCTCTCACAGATACGCAGTATTTT
>TRBV6-1|-|TRBJ1-3
CASSEEGRASFGNTIYF
TGTGCCAGCAGTGAAGAGGGCAGGGCGTCCTTTGGAAACACCATATATTTT
>TRBV11-3|-|TRBJ2-7
CASSLDRGYEQYF
TGTGCCAGCAGCTTAGATCGGGGGTACGAGCAGTACTTC
>TRBV6-1|TRBD2|TRBJ2-1
CASSELGLAGANEQFF
TGTGCCAGCAGTGAATTAGGACTAGCGGGCGCGAATGAGCAGTTCTTC
>TRBV7-2|TRBD1|TRBJ2-7
CASRELWDRGYEQYF
TGTGCCAGCAGGGAGTTGTGGGACAGGGGTTACGAGCAGTACTTC
>TRBV7-2|-|TRBJ2-7
CASSLARQVYEQYF
TGTGCCAGCAGCTTAGCGAGACAGGTTTACGAGCAGTACTTC
>TRBV6-5|-|TRBJ1-5
CASSYSRSNQPQHF
TGTGCCAGCAGTTACTCTCGGAGCAATCAGCCCCAGCATTTT
>TRBV5-4|-|TRBJ1-2
CASIPHPTGNYGYTF
TGTGCCAGCATCCCTCATCCAACAGGGAACTATGGCTACACCTTC
>TRBV27|-|TRBJ2-3
CASSLPPDTQYF
TGTGCCAGCAGCCTCCCCCCCGATACGCAGTATTTT
>TRBV11-3|-|TRBJ1-1
CASSPTGRTLNTEAFF
TGTGCCAGCAGTCCTACAGGACGGACATTGAACACTGAAGCTTTCTTT
>TRBV4-2|-|TRBJ1-2
CASSNRGYGYTF
TGTGCCAGCAGCAACCGGGGGTATGGCTACACCTTC
>TRBV5-1|-|TRBJ1-5
CASSLIGSPGQPQHF
TGCGCCAGCAGCTTGATTGGCAGCCCCGGGCAGCCCCAGCATTTT
>TRBV11-2|TRBD1|TRBJ2-3
CASGQGTDTQYF
TGTGCCAGCGGACAGGGCACAGATACGCAGTATTTT
>TRBV9|-|TRBJ2-7
CASSVDFVGPYEQYF
TGTGCCAGCAGCGTAGATTTTGTGGGCCCTTACGAGCAGTACTTC
>TRBV6-1|TRBD1|TRBJ2-7
CASSYTDRAYEQYF
TGTGCCAGCAGCTACACTGACAGGGCCTACGAGCAGTACTTC
>TRBV7-2|-|TRBJ2-7
CASSSPTRAYEQYF
TGTGCCAGCAGCTCCCCCACTAGGGCCTACGAGCAGTACTTC
>TRBV27|TRBD1|TRBJ1-3
CASSLSGTGVSGNTIYF
TGTGCCAGCAGTTTATCCGGGACAGGAGTCTCTGGAAACACCATATATTTT
>TRBV4-2|-|TRBJ2-4
CASSQDLGGSGSKNIQYF
TGTGCCAGCAGCCAAGATCTAGGCGGCAGTGGGTCCAAAAACATTCAGTACTTC
>TRBV6-1|-|TRBJ1-1
CASSTSGQGLTEAFF
-
>TRBV5-1|TRBD1|TRBJ1-5
CASSLGQGGNQPQHF
TGCGCCAGCAGCTTGGGCCAGGGGGGTAATCAGCCCCAGCATTTT
>TRBV7-2|-|TRBJ2-5
CASSSGLRETQYF
TGTGCCAGCAGCTCGGGACTCCGAGAGACCCAGTACTTC
>TRBV19|-|TRBJ1-1
CASSYLEGTEAFF
TGTGCCAGTAGTTACCTCGAGGGCACTGAAGCTTTCTTT
>TRBV4-2|-|TRBJ2-1
CASSQERVTMGNEQFF
TGTGCCAGCAGCCAAGAGCGGGTAACGATGGGCAATGAGCAGTTCTTC
>TRBV2|-|TRBJ1-5
CASSVGEAGGNQPQHF
TGTGCCAGCAGTGTTGGGGAGGCGGGGGGCAATCAGCCCCAGCATTTT
>TRBV4-3|-|TRBJ1-3
CASSQDRRHSGNTIYF
TGCGCCAGCAGTCAAGATCGGCGGCACTCTGGAAACACCATATATTTT
>TRBV6-5|TRBD2|TRBJ2-3
CASIGLAGGADTQYF
TGTGCCAGCATTGGACTAGCGGGGGGGGCAGATACGCAGTATTTT
>TRBV2|TRBD1|TRBJ1-3
CASSSEGTVGNTIYF
TGTGCCAGCAGTAGTGAAGGGACAGTAGGAAACACCATATATTTT
>TRBV19|-|TRBJ2-5
CASSILGRQETQYF
TGTGCCAGTAGTATACTGGGCAGACAAGAGACCCAGTACTTC
>TRBV7-9|-|TRBJ2-7
CASSLQGYEQYF
TGTGCCAGCAGCTTACAGGGTTACGAGCAGTACTTC
>TRBV2|TRBD2|TRBJ2-7
CASREISGISYEQYF
TGTGCCAGCAGGGAAATTAGCGGGATCTCCTACGAGCAGTACTTC
>TRBV2|TRBD1|TRBJ1-4
CASRAPGTEGKLFF
TGTGCCAGCAGAGCTCCGGGGACAGAGGGGAAACTGTTTTTT